Each of the 16 T cell receptor beta chains below was sequenced from the same sample in a study of beta chain features in type 1 diabetes. cDNA synthesis used the whole RNA isolate, giving expressed TCRB sequences. Some clones are missing from TCRdb's copy, which holds only in-frame ones; the method was immunoSEQ multiplex PCR. The data show nearly 350,000 clones, around 8% seen once. What was sequenced was central memory CD4+ T cells from blood. The receptors stem from a woman in her late teens or twenties in good health.

V usage is TRBV5-1 and J usage is TRBJ2-1; D is perhaps TRBD1 (6 bases). The V end lost 3 bases, the J end lost 0 bases, and 10 bases lay between the germline ends. The CDR3 length is 15 residues. Per the germline V gene, CDR1 is SGHRS and CDR2 is YFSETQ. This CDR3 is CASSSGVGSYNEQFF. CDR3 DNA sequence: TGCGCCAGCAGCTCAGGGGTGGGCTCCTACAATGAGCAGTTCTTC.

Ten or more counts support this clone. V gene TRBV18 combines with J gene TRBJ2-7; a weak D match, TRBD1 (5 bases). The germline V and J ends were trimmed by 3 bases and 2 bases, with 17 bases remaining between them. Germline CDR1 reads KGHSH; CDR2 reads LQKENI. The CDR3 is 16 amino acids. The CDR3 DNA sequence: TGTGCCAGCTCACCGGGGTTACAGGCGGTTACCTACGAGCAGTACTTC. This gives the protein CASSPGLQAVTYEQYF.

The chain employs TRBV5-1 and TRBJ2-2; D not resolved. This CDR3 spans 15 amino acids. The germline gives CDR1 SGHRS, CDR2 YFSETQ. V lost 0 bases and J 2 bases, leaving 8 bases between the germline ends. The chain's CDR3 is CASSLVASNTGELFF. The CDR3 nucleotides are TGCGCCAGCAGCTTGGTAGCCAGCAACACCGGGGAGCTGTTTTTT.

This clone was detected a few times. This chain joins TRBV7-8 and TRBJ2-1; no definite D call. Germline CDR1 is SGHVS and CDR2 is FQNEAQ. With 2 bases removed from V and 8 bases from J, the gap between germline ends came to 7 bases. The CDR3 covers 12 residues. CDR3 loop: CASSLYWYEQFF. CDR3 nucleotide sequence: TGTGCCAGCAGCTTATACTGGTATGAGCAGTTCTTC.

This clone was seen a handful of times. The chain links TRBV11-2 to TRBJ2-6; D is undetermined. V was clipped by 1 base and J by 2 bases, with 9 bases between them. The length of the CDR3 is 16 residues. Germline V lookup: CDR1 SGHAT, CDR2 FQNNGV. The DNA of the CDR3 is TGTGCCAGCAGCTTAGCCCTGGCCACTGGGGCCAACGTCCTGACTTTC. This codes for CASSLALATGANVLTF.

The rearrangement joins TRBV28 to TRBJ2-7; 7 bases map to TRBD1. The J segment lost 3 bases and the V segment lost 7 bases, leaving 9 bases of the junction unmatched. CDR3 length: 14 amino acids. Germline CDR1 reads MDHEN; CDR2 reads SYDVKM. The CDR3 spells CASTTTQGYYEQYF. CDR3 sequence (DNA): TGTGCCAGCACCACGACACAGGGGTACTACGAGCAGTACTTC.

The chain links TRBV5-4 to TRBJ2-3; D may be TRBD1 (6 bases). The CDR3 length is 15 residues. Germline assignment: CDR1 SGHNT and CDR2 YYREEE (reference sequence). Deletions cut 3 bases from V and 1 base from J, with 12 bases between. CDR3 residues: CASSSRQVRTDTQYF. CDR3 in DNA: TGTGCCAGCAGCTCCAGACAGGTTCGCACAGATACGCAGTATTTT.

In its sample, this clone was seen a few times. Written as DNA, the CDR3 is TGTGCCAGCAGACCGGGACAGGTTATTAACTATGGCTACACCTTC. Encoded protein: CASRPGQVINYGYTF. The J gene is TRBJ1-2, the V gene TRBV5-4; 8 bases are shared with TRBD1. The CDR3 sequence is 15 residues long. With 5 bases clipped from V and 1 base from J, the junction kept 7 bases outside the gene matches. Germline lookup yields CDR1 SGHNT and CDR2 YYREEE (reference sequence). Full variable domain (rest looked up from reference TRBV5-4 and TRBJ1-2): ETGVTQSPTHLIKTRGQQVTLRCSSQSGHNTVSWYQQALGQGPQFIFQYYREEENGRGNFPPRFSGLQFPNYSSELNVNALELDDSALYLCASRPGQVINYGYTFGSGTRLTVV.

This clone showed up many times. The sample contains more than one DNA sequence encoding this CDR3. This sequence joins TRBV6-5 and TRBJ1-5, with D perhaps matching TRBD1 (5 bases). V shed 4 bases and J shed 6 bases, with 10 bases lying between them. The CDR3 extends over 13 amino acids. Germline CDR1 MNHEY, CDR2 SVGAGI. The CDR3 nucleotides are TGTGCCAGCAGTTTCGGGGGGGGTCAGCCCCAGCATTTT. The encoded protein is CASSFGGGQPQHF.

This clone has a handful of counts. V is TRBV2 and J is TRBJ2-1; D is ambiguous. The CDR3 totals 11 residues. The germline CDR1 and CDR2 sequences are SNHLY and FYNNEI. V was trimmed by 7 bases and J by 8 bases, leaving 9 bases between them. CDR3 loop: CASNPMDEQFF. CDR3 DNA: TGTGCCAGCAATCCTATGGATGAGCAGTTCTTC. Combining the CDR3 with reference TRBV2 and TRBJ2-1 gives the whole variable domain EPEVTQTPSHQVTQMGQEVILRCVPISNHLYFYWYRQILGQKVEFLVSFYNNEISEKSEIFDDQFSVERPDGSNFTLKIRSTKLEDSAMYFCASNPMDEQFFGPGTRLTVL.

This rearrangement joins TRBV18 to TRBJ1-2, with D possibly matching TRBD1 (5 bases). This CDR3 spans 13 amino acids. CDR1 and CDR2 from the germline V gene are KGHSH and LQKENI. V lost 5 bases and J 2 bases, leaving 9 bases between the germline ends. CDR3 DNA: TGTGCCAGCTCAGGGGCGATCAACTATGGCTACACCTTC. Translated: CASSGAINYGYTF.

The genes are TRBV2 and TRBJ2-5; TRBD2 aligns across 14 bases. The length of the CDR3 is 17 residues. Trimming cost V 6 bases and J 4 bases; bases outside gene matches: 10. CDR1 is SNHLY and CDR2 is FYNNEI in the germline V gene. CDR3 sequence: CASRSGTSGRIRETQYF. CDR3 coding DNA: TGTGCCAGCAGAAGCGGGACTAGCGGGAGAATTAGAGAGACCCAGTACTTC.

This clone appeared a few times. The chain has TRBV10-3 and TRBJ2-1; 8 nucleotides match TRBD2. V shed 5 bases and J 4 bases; nucleotides not matched to a gene: 7. The germline gives CDR1 ENHRY, CDR2 SYGVKD. The CDR3 spans 15 residues. In DNA form, the CDR3 reads TGTGCCATCAGTAGTGGAGCGGGGGTATACAATGAGCAGTTCTTC. Translation gives CAISSGAGVYNEQFF.

The J gene is TRBJ2-1, the V gene TRBV9; 11 bases match TRBD1. This CDR3 region has 15 residues. V shed 4 bases, J shed 8 bases, and the junction held 8 bases outside the gene matches. The germline V gene encodes CDR1 SGDLS and CDR2 YYNGEE. CDR3 residues: CASSPRGQGAYEQFF. The CDR3 coding sequence is TGTGCCAGCAGCCCGCGCGGACAGGGGGCGTATGAGCAGTTCTTC.

This clone was detected a few times. V gene TRBV4-2 combines with J gene TRBJ2-7, with 8 bases identical to TRBD1. The CDR3 contains 15 residues. With 4 bases clipped from V and 6 bases from J, the junction kept 11 bases outside the gene matches. CDR1 LGHNA and CDR2 YNFKEQ come from the germline V gene. The CDR3 loop is CASSRPDRDSGEQYF. The DNA for the CDR3 is TGTGCCAGCAGCCGACCGGACAGGGACAGCGGCGAGCAGTACTTC.

This clone turned up a few times. The chain combines TRBV7-9 with TRBJ1-2; D gene ambiguous. V was pared by 1 base and J by 8 bases, with 11 bases between. The germline V gene has CDR1 SEHNR and CDR2 FQNEAQ (reference sequence). There are 13 residues in the CDR3. CDR3 loop: CASSLEPVLGYTF. CDR3 coding DNA: TGTGCCAGCAGCTTAGAACCAGTTCTCGGCTACACCTTC.